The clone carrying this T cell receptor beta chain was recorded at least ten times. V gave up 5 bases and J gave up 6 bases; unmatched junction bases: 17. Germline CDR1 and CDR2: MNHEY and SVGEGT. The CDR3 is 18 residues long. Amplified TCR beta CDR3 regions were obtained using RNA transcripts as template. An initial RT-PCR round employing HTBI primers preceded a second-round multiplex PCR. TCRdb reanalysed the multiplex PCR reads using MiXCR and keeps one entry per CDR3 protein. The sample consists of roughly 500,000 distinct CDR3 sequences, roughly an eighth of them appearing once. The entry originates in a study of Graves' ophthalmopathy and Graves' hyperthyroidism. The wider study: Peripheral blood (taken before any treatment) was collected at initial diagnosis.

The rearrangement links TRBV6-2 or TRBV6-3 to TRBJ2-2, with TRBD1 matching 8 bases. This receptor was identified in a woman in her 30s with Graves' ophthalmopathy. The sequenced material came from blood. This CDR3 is CASSLRTGFGVFAGELFF. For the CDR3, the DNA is TGTGCCAGCAGTCTCAGGACAGGGTTTGGGGTGTTCGCCGGGGAGCTGTTTTTT.